The sequence of this T cell receptor beta chain was determined in a study of T cells in Graves' hyperthyroidism and ophthalmopathy. The overall study: Peripheral blood collection took place at initial diagnosis, before any treatment. Study-level points and caveats: Ophthalmopathy was separated from stable hyperthyroidism by a 13 V-J model. The majority of expanded thyroid clonotypes above 0.001 also appeared in blood.

The germline CDR1 and CDR2 sequences are DFQATT and SNEGSKA (reference sequence). The CDR3 runs 14 residues. Disease duration under 2 months; hyperthyroidism patients were aged 18 to 65. This clonotype has at least ten counts. Its antigen is undetermined. Relative to the germline gene, one junction end is altered; a read error may explain this. There were TCR beta CDR3 regions amplified from RNA transcripts. TCR CDR3 regions were first amplified by RT-PCR with HTBI primers. TCRdb fed the multiplex PCR reads into MiXCR, producing one record per CDR3 protein. The sample comprises 90,000 to 120,000 distinct CDR3 sequences, about 16% of which are singletons, and 42% rests with the top ten.

The chain employs TRBV20-1 and TRBJ2-2, with D perhaps assigned TRBD1 or TRBD2 (6 bases each). This clonotype was sampled from a woman aged 45 to 65 with Graves' hyperthyroidism. The sequenced sample consisted of blood. The CDR3 DNA reads TGCAGTGCTAGAGAGACAGGCCCTGAGGGGGGGCTGTTTTTT. This translates into CSARETGPEGGLFF.